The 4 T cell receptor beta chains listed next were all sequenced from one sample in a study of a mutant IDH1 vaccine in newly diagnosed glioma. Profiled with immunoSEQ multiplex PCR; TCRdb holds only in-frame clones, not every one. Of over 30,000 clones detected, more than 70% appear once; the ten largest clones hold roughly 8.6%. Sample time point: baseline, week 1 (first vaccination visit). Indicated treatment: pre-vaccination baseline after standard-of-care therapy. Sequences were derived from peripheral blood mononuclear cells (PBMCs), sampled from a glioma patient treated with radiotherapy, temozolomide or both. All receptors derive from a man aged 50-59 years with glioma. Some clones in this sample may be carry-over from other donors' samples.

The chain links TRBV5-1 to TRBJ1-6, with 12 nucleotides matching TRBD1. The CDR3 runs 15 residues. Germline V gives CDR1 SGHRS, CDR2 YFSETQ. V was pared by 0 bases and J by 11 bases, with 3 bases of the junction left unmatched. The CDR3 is CASSLDGTGGPPLHF. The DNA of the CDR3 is TGCGCCAGCAGCTTGGACGGGACAGGGGGCCCACCCCTCCACTTT.

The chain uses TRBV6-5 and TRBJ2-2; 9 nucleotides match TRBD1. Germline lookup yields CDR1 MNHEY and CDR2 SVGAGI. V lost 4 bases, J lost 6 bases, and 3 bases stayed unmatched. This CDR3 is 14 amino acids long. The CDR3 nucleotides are TGTGCCAGCAGTTGGCGACAGGGGGCCGGGGAGCTGTTTTTT. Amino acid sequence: CASSWRQGAGELFF.

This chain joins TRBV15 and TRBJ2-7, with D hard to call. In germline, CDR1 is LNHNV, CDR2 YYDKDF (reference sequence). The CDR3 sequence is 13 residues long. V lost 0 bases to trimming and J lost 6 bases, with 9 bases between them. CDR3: CATSRDSWSEQYF. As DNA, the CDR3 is TGTGCCACCAGCAGAGATTCGTGGAGCGAGCAGTACTTC.

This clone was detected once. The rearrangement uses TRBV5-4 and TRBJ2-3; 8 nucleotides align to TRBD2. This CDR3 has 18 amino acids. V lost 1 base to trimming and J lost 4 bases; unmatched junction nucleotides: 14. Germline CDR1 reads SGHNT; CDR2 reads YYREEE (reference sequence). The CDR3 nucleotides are TGTGCCAGCAGCTTGATCGGGGGGGACTGGTATAGCGCAGATACGCAGTATTTT. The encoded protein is CASSLIGGDWYSADTQYF.